These 16 T cell receptor beta chains came from one sample sequenced in a study of T cells in tuberculosis. Assay: immunoSEQ multiplex PCR; the TCRdb copy retains only in-frame clones and omits some. The repertoire holds some 26,000 clones, with just over 90% as singletons. The source material was PBMCs. Source of these receptors: a donor aged 5 to 30 with latent tuberculosis or without tuberculosis infection. Some clones in this sample may be carry-over from other donors' samples.

The chain joins TRBV5-1 to TRBJ1-2; the D gene is possibly TRBD1 (5 bases). This CDR3 region has 16 residues. Germline V gives CDR1 SGHRS, CDR2 YFSETQ. V was shortened by 5 bases and J by 4 bases, with 21 bases between the two germline ends. The CDR3 DNA is TGCGCCAGCAGTTACGACCCAGGGAGGACTGGCTATGGCTACACCTTC. Its translation: CASSYDPGRTGYGYTF.

The V call is TRBV4-1, the J call TRBJ2-3, with D possibly TRBD1 on 6 matching bases. Germline lookup yields CDR1 MGHRA and CDR2 YSYEKL. This CDR3 contains 16 residues. Trimming removed 5 bases at V and 0 bases at J, with 15 bases between. The CDR3 region has the DNA TGCGCCAGCAGCTCCGACAGGCATCCTAGCACAGATACGCAGTATTTT. This encodes CASSSDRHPSTDTQYF.

The gene calls are TRBV7-9 and TRBJ2-7; D is undetermined. V gave up 1 base and J gave up 5 bases, with 9 bases separating them. The CDR3 extends over 13 amino acids. The germline CDR1 and CDR2 sequences are SEHNR and FQNEAQ (reference sequence). CDR3 sequence reads: CASSLGGLDEQYF. In DNA form, the CDR3 reads TGTGCCAGCAGCTTAGGAGGCCTTGACGAGCAGTACTTC.

V is TRBV19 and J is TRBJ1-1, with a possible D match to TRBD1 (5 bases). The CDR3 sequence is 14 residues long. Germline V CDR1 and CDR2: LNHDA, SQIVND (reference sequence). Trimming stripped 6 bases from V and 0 bases from J, with 11 bases between. The CDR3 DNA reads as TGTGCCAGTAGGTCAGGGTTGATGAACACTGAAGCTTTCTTT. This encodes CASRSGLMNTEAFF.

The chain joins TRBV19 to TRBJ2-4, with TRBD2 identical over 11 bases. Losses at the gene ends were 7 bases for V and 1 base for J; bases not matched to a gene: 6. CDR1 LNHDA and CDR2 SQIVND come from the germline V gene (reference sequence). This CDR3 is built from 16 residues. In DNA, the CDR3 is TGTGCCAGTACCACTAGCGGGAGCGGTGCCAAAAACATTCAGTACTTC. Translating gives CASTTSGSGAKNIQYF.

The chain combines TRBV11-2 with TRBJ1-1; the D gene is possibly TRBD1 (6 bases). V was cut by 0 bases and J by 7 bases, with 18 bases left in between. Germline assignment: CDR1 SGHAT and CDR2 FQNNGV. The CDR3 is 16 residues long. The CDR3 loop is CASSLDYGQTTVEAFF. CDR3 DNA: TGTGCCAGCAGCTTAGATTACGGACAGACTACCGTTGAAGCTTTCTTT.

V and J are TRBV19 and TRBJ1-2; possibly TRBD1 for D (5 bases). CDR3 length: 15 amino acids. V lost 0 bases and J 3 bases, leaving 11 bases between the germline ends. Germline CDR1 and CDR2: LNHDA and SQIVND (reference sequence). DNA for the CDR3: TGTGCCAGTAGTATAGAACCAAAAGGGGACTATGGCTACACCTTC. Its protein product is CASSIEPKGDYGYTF.

The chain couples TRBV4-1 to TRBJ2-1; the match to TRBD2 covers 13 bases. V shed 4 bases and J 5 bases; nucleotides not matched to a gene: 5. CDR3 length: 16 residues. The germline V gene has CDR1 MGHRA and CDR2 YSYEKL. CDR3 sequence reads: CASSPAGLAGNNEQFF. In DNA form, the CDR3 reads TGCGCCAGCAGCCCGGCGGGACTAGCGGGAAACAATGAGCAGTTCTTC.

This rearrangement joins TRBV7-9 to TRBJ1-1; TRBD1 agrees at 10 bases. This CDR3 spans 19 amino acids. The V segment lost 3 bases and the J segment 3 bases; nucleotides outside the gene matches: 16. Germline-derived CDR1 and CDR2 are SEHNR and FQNEAQ (reference sequence). CDR3 sequence (DNA): TGTGCCAGCAGCTTTCGGTGGGACAGGGGCCAACACGGCCACACTGAAGCTTTCTTT. As protein: CASSFRWDRGQHGHTEAFF. Variable domain in full (rest from reference TRBV7-9 and TRBJ1-1): DTGVSQNPRHKITKRGQNVTFRCDPISEHNRLYWYRQTLGQGPEFLTYFQNEAQLEKSRLLSDRFSAERPKGSFSTLEIQRTEQGDSAMYLCASSFRWDRGQHGHTEAFFGQGTRLTVV.

This sequence joins TRBV12-5 and TRBJ2-1, with D unresolved. CDR1 is LGHNT and CDR2 is FRNRAP in the germline V gene. There are 11 residues in the CDR3. V was trimmed by 3 bases and J by 8 bases, leaving 5 bases between them. CDR3 amino acids: CASGFSDEQFF. The CDR3 bases are TGTGCTAGTGGTTTCTCGGATGAGCAGTTCTTC. Drawing the rest from reference TRBV12-5 and TRBJ2-1, the complete variable domain is DARVTQTPRHKVTEMGQEVTMRCQPILGHNTVFWYRQTMMQGLELLAYFRNRAPLDDSGMPKDRFSAEMPDATLATLKIQPSEPRDSAVYFCASGFSDEQFFGPGTRLTVL.

The CDR3 DNA reads TGTGCCAGTAGTAGCGTTAGCGGTAGGAATGAGCAGTTCTTC. Its translation is CASSSVSGRNEQFF. The chain uses TRBV19 and TRBJ2-1, with TRBD2 as a possible D gene (6 bases). V was trimmed by 4 bases and J by 7 bases, leaving 14 bases between them. Germline V gene lookup returns CDR1 LNHDA and CDR2 SQIVND (reference sequence). This CDR3 contains 14 residues.

The chain combines TRBV6-5 with TRBJ2-7; 13 bases map to TRBD2. Germline V gene sequence: CDR1 MNHEY, CDR2 SVGAGI. This CDR3 is built from 14 residues. The V gene end was trimmed by 5 bases and the J gene end by 6 bases; junction bases not matched to a gene: 4. CDR3 region: CASSVGLAGAEQYF. CDR3 in DNA: TGTGCCAGCAGTGTAGGACTAGCGGGGGCCGAGCAGTACTTC.

The rearrangement uses TRBV30 and TRBJ2-7; possibly TRBD2 for D (6 bases). The CDR3 runs to 17 residues. Germline CDR1 is GTSNPN and CDR2 is SVGIG (reference sequence). Between the trimmed V and J ends, which lost 0 bases and 3 bases, there was a span of 21 bases. The CDR3 here is CAWSVAGLVETSYEQYF. The CDR3 nucleotides read TGTGCCTGGAGTGTAGCGGGTTTGGTGGAGACGAGCTACGAGCAGTACTTC.

The chain recombines TRBV19 with TRBJ1-2, with D unresolved. CDR1 and CDR2 (germline): LNHDA, SQIVND (reference sequence). The CDR3 consists of 14 residues. Trimming took 7 bases from V and 4 from J, leaving 16 bases between them. The CDR3 bases are TGTGCCAGTAACGTGAAGCTAAGCGTCTATGGCTACACCTTC. This codes for CASNVKLSVYGYTF.

The chain recombines TRBV11-3 with TRBJ2-3, with D possibly being TRBD2 (7 bases). This CDR3 has 15 amino acids. From germline, CDR1 is SGHNT and CDR2 YENEEA. V was trimmed by 4 bases and J by 5 bases, leaving 16 bases between them. The CDR3 DNA reads TGTGCCAGCAGCTCCTACCGGGGGGCCCAAGATACGCAGTATTTT. Translating it yields CASSSYRGAQDTQYF.

V gene TRBV19 combines with J gene TRBJ2-2, with 8 bases that match TRBD1. CDR3 size: 16 residues. Trimming at V came to 1 base and at J to 4 bases, leaving 5 bases not matched to a gene. The germline CDR1 and CDR2 sequences are LNHDA and SQIVND (reference sequence). The CDR3 spells CASSIGRQGFTGELFF. The CDR3 DNA reads as TGTGCCAGTAGTATAGGTCGACAGGGGTTCACCGGGGAGCTGTTTTTT.